The subject of this entry is one TCR beta chain. The sample comes from a study of cytomegalovirus exposure and HLA in healthy donors. The germline gives CDR1 MDHEN, CDR2 SYDVKM. CDR3 size: 15 residues. Trimming took off 0 bases at V and 1 base at J, with 7 bases between the two ends. Researchers ran the PCR with 60 Vbeta and 13 Jbeta primers. TCRdb keeps only in-frame clones here, not all; method: immunoSEQ multiplex PCR. The table shows about 170,000 clones, with about 85% occurring only once. Material: PBMCs. This rearrangement joins TRBV28 to TRBJ1-5; no firm D call. This TCR was recovered from a boy aged 2 to 10 in good health and CMV-seronegative. The CDR3 region has the DNA TGTGCCAGCAGTTTATGGGCTCCCAGCAATCAGCCCCAGCATTTT. It codes for CASSLWAPSNQPQHF.